The 2 T cell receptor beta chains given below trace back to one sample, sequenced in a study of blood T cell repertoires in COVID-19. The protocol was immunoSEQ multiplex PCR, while the TCRdb copy is restricted to in-frame clones and leaves out a portion. In the table there are 200,000 to 250,000 clones, roughly four fifths of which are singletons. Sequenced input: peripheral blood. The receptors were gathered from a woman aged 40-49 years with acute or convalescent COVID-19.

This clone occurred once. This rearrangement joins TRBV10-3 to TRBJ1-1; tentatively, D is TRBD1 (6 bases). The CDR3 covers 15 residues. Trimming left V 8 bases short and J 0 bases short, with 16 bases between. Germline assignment: CDR1 ENHRY and CDR2 SYGVKD. The CDR3 region is CAIGRPGTLNTEAFF. The DNA of the CDR3 is TGTGCCATCGGGCGTCCCGGGACATTGAACACTGAAGCTTTCTTT.

The J gene is TRBJ2-2, the V gene TRBV6-4, with D maybe TRBD1 (5 bases). Trimming took off 5 bases at V and 9 bases at J, with 16 bases between the two ends. The V gene's germline CDR1 is MRHNA and CDR2 SNTAGT. The CDR3 consists of 14 residues. CDR3 in amino acids: CASSTGPYSRELFF. CDR3 bases: TGTGCCAGCAGTACAGGACCCTACTCCCGGGAGCTGTTTTTT.